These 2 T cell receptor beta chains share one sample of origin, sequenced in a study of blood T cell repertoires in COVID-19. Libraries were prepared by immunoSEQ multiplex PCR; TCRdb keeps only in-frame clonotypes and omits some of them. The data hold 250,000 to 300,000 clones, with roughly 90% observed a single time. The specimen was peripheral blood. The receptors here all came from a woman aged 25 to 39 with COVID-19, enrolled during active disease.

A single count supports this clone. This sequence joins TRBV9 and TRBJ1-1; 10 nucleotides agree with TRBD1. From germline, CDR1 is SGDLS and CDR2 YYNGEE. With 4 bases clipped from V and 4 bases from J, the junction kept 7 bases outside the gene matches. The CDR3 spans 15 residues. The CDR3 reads CASSTGTGEITEAFF. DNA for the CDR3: TGTGCCAGCAGCACCGGGACAGGGGAAATCACTGAAGCTTTCTTT.

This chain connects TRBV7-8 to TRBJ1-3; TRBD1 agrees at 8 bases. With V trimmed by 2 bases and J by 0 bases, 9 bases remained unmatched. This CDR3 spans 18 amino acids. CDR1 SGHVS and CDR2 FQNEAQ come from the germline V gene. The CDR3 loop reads CASSLNSDRESSGNTIYF. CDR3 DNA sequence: TGTGCCAGCAGCTTAAACTCGGACAGGGAGAGCTCTGGAAACACCATATATTTT.